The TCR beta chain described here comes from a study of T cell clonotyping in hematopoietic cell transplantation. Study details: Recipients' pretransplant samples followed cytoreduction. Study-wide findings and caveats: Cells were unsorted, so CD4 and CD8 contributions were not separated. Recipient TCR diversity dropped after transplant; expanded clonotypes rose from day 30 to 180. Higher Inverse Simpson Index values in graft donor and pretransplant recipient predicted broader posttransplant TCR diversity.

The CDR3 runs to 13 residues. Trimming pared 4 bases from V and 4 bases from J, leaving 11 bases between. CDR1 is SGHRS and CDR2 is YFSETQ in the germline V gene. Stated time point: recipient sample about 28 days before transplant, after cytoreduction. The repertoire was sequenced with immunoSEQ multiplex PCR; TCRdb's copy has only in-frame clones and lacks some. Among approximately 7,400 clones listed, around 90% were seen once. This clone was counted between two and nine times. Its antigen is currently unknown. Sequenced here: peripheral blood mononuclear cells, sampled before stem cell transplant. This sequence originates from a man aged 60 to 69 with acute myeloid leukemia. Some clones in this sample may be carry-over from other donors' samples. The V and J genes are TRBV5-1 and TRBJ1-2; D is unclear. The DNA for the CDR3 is TGCGCCAGCAGCCCCACCCTTGGCTATGGCTACACCTTC. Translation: CASSPTLGYGYTF.